These 10 T cell receptor beta chains share one sample of origin, sequenced in a study of cytomegalovirus exposure and HLA in healthy donors. Primers included in the PCR were 60 Vbeta and 13 Jbeta primers. Libraries were prepared by immunoSEQ multiplex PCR; TCRdb keeps only in-frame clonotypes and omits some of them. The sample records roughly 100,000 clones, roughly three quarters being singletons. The specimen sequenced was PBMCs. All receptors derive from a woman aged 40 to 50 in good health and CMV-seronegative.

The V and J genes are TRBV19 and TRBJ2-1, with a possible D match to TRBD2 (6 bases). The CDR3 extends over 16 amino acids. V lost 3 bases and J lost 10, with 22 bases in between. Looked up from germline, CDR1 is LNHDA and CDR2 is SQIVND (reference sequence). The DNA for the CDR3 is TGTGCCAGTAGTATGCTGAGTTCCTCCCCTCGGGGGGAGCAGTTCTTC. Residues: CASSMLSSSPRGEQFF.

The V call is TRBV2, the J call TRBJ2-7; D is unclear. The germline CDR1 and CDR2 sequences are SNHLY and FYNNEI. V was cut by 0 bases and J by 2 bases, with 17 bases left in between. The CDR3 consists of 17 residues. In DNA, the CDR3 is TGTGCCAGCAGTGAAGCGCTTCCAGGCATCTCCACCTACGAGCAGTACTTC. This codes for CASSEALPGISTYEQYF.

The rearrangement links TRBV10-3 to TRBJ1-1; 7 nucleotides align to TRBD1. The trim removed 2 bases at V and 2 bases at J, leaving 5 bases unmatched. The CDR3 runs to 15 residues. CDR1 is ENHRY, CDR2 SYGVKD, per germline. The CDR3 region is CAISENTGANTEAFF. The CDR3 DNA sequence: TGTGCCATCAGTGAGAATACAGGGGCTAACACTGAAGCTTTCTTT.

This clone has only one observation. The rearrangement uses TRBV28 and TRBJ1-2; 7 positions agree with TRBD1. Germline values: CDR1 MDHEN, CDR2 SYDVKM. This CDR3 has 15 residues. The V segment lost 5 bases and the J segment 6 bases; nucleotides outside the gene matches: 12. CDR3 coding DNA: TGTGCCAGCAGTGAACAGGGGAAATTGGTAAATGGCTACACCTTC. Residues: CASSEQGKLVNGYTF.

The chain joins TRBV4-2 to TRBJ1-4; tentatively, D is TRBD1 (6 bases). From germline, CDR1 is LGHNA and CDR2 YNFKEQ. There are 19 residues in the CDR3. The V gene lost 0 bases and the J gene lost 4 bases, with 21 bases spanning the gap. This CDR3 is CASSQESGTRSKHNEKLFF. Here the CDR3 DNA reads TGTGCCAGCAGCCAAGAATCCGGGACACGATCCAAACATAATGAAAAACTGTTTTTT.

The rearrangement joins TRBV6-1 to TRBJ2-2, with 11 bases that match TRBD2. The germline V gene has CDR1 MNHNS and CDR2 SASEGT. Trimming at V came to 5 bases and at J to 4 bases, leaving 3 bases not matched to a gene. This CDR3 region has 15 residues. As DNA, the CDR3 is TGTGCCAGCAGTACCGGACTAGCGGGCACCGGGGAGCTGTTTTTT. This sequence encodes CASSTGLAGTGELFF.

This clone was picked up a small number of times. The chain links TRBV7-6 to TRBJ2-1; 7 nucleotides agree with TRBD2. Trimming removed 5 bases from V and 9 bases from J; junction bases left unmatched: 4. CDR3 length: 12 residues. Looked up from germline, CDR1 is SGHVS and CDR2 is FNYEAQ. This chain's CDR3 is CASSGRGVEQFF. The CDR3 DNA follows: TGTGCCAGCAGCGGACGGGGGGTTGAGCAGTTCTTC.

This clone was picked up one time. V usage is TRBV5-1 and J usage is TRBJ2-2; 7 bases agree with TRBD1. CDR3 length equals 15 residues. Looked up from germline, CDR1 is SGHRS and CDR2 is YFSETQ. With 4 bases clipped from V and 3 bases from J, the junction kept 6 bases outside the gene matches. CDR3 loop: CASSEGQPDTGELFF. As DNA, the CDR3 is TGCGCCAGCAGCGAGGGACAGCCCGACACCGGGGAGCTGTTTTTT.

V is TRBV5-6 and J is TRBJ2-1; 8 bases line up with TRBD2. Germline trimming cut 1 base from V and 4 bases from J; bases unmatched to any gene: 4. This CDR3 has 15 residues. Germline CDR1 SGHDT, CDR2 YYEEEE. CDR3 sequence: CASSLRLAGYNEQFF. DNA for the CDR3: TGTGCCAGCAGCTTGCGGCTAGCGGGTTACAATGAGCAGTTCTTC.

The sample holds one count of this clone. The chain joins TRBV5-6 to TRBJ1-4, with no clear D. This CDR3 region has 15 residues. Germline assignment: CDR1 SGHDT and CDR2 YYEEEE. Deletions cut 2 bases from V and 0 bases from J, with 8 bases between. Written as DNA, the CDR3 is TGTGCCAGCAGCTTTGGAGCGACAACTAATGAAAAACTGTTTTTT. This sequence encodes CASSFGATTNEKLFF.